This T cell receptor (beta chain) was captured by sequencing in a study of technical replicates of blood from a few donors. The CDR3 has 13 residues. Germline V gene data show CDR1 as MNHEY and CDR2 as SVGAGI. Trimming removed 2 bases from V and 4 bases from J, with 9 bases in between. This clone was recorded once. Some clones are missing from TCRdb's copy, which holds only in-frame ones; the method was immunoSEQ multiplex PCR. The profile shows some 89,000 clones, approximately 95% of them singletons. The clonotype was recovered from a human donor in good health. Specimen: T cells isolated from PBMCs. This rearrangement joins TRBV6-5 to TRBJ2-7; D possibly corresponds to TRBD2 (5 bases). CDR3 amino acids: CASSYVSGYEQYF. The CDR3 bases are TGTGCCAGCAGTTACGTTTCGGGATACGAGCAGTACTTC.